This T cell receptor beta chain was captured by sequencing in a study of spatial heterogeneity in lung cancer. Relative to its sample, this clonotype is medium-sized. What it binds is unknown. The size of this beta chain means little, since it is a stray read in a library made for alpha chains. Described time point: sample taken at primary tumor resection. There are 15 residues in the CDR3. Trimming stripped 1 base from V and 5 bases from J, with 14 bases between. CDR1 is SGHTA and CDR2 is FQGTGA in the germline V gene. Study-wide points: Expanded intratumoral alpha and beta TCR counts tracked tumor mutation counts.

Single TCR cDNA molecules each had their own unique molecular identifier. TCRdb independently ran MiXCR on the 5' RACE reads; one entry per CDR3 protein. The table records fewer than 15,000 distinct CDR3 sequences, 5.6% of them present only once. J is TRBJ2-5 and V is TRBV7-3; D remains ambiguous. The receptor's source is a female donor with early-stage non-small cell lung cancer. Here the sequenced sample was lung tumor tissue, taken at surgery. CDR3 sequence: CASSLSGVPRETQYF. CDR3 in DNA: TGTGCCAGCAGCTTAAGCGGCGTGCCCCGGGAGACCCAGTACTTC.